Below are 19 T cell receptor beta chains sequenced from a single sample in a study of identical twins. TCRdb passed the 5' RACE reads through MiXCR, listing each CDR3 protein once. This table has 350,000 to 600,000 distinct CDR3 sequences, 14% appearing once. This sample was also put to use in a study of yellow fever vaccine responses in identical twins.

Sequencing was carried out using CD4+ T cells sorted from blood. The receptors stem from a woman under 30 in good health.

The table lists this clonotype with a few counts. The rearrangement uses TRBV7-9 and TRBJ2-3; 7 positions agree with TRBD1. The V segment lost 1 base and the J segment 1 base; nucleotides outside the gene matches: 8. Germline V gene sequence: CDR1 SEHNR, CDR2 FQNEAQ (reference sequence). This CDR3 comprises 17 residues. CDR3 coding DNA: TGTGCCAGCAGCTTAGACCTACAGGGGCCCGGCACAGATACGCAGTATTTT. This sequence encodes CASSLDLQGPGTDTQYF.

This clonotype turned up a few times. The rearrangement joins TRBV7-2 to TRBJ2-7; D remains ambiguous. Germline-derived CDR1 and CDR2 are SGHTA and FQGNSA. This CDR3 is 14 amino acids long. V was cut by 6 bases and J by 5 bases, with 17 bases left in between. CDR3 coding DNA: TGTGCCAGCAGTCCGACCTGGGGTTCGGACGAGCAGTACTTC. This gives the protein CASSPTWGSDEQYF.

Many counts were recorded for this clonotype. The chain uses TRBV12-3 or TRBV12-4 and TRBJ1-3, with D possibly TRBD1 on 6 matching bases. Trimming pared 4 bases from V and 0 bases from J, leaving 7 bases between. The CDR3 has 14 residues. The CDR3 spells CASSSGDSGNTIYF. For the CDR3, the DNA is TGTGCCAGCAGTTCAGGGGACTCTGGAAACACCATATATTTT.

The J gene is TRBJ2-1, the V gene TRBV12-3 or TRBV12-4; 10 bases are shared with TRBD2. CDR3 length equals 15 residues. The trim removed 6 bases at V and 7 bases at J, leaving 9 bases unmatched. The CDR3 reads CASSQTSGMGNEQFF. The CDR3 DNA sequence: TGTGCCAGCAGCCAAACTAGCGGGATGGGTAATGAGCAGTTCTTC.

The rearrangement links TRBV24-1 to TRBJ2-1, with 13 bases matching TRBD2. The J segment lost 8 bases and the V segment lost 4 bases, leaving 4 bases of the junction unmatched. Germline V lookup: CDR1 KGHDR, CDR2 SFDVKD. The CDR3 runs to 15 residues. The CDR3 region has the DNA TGTGCCACCAGTGACCCCGGGACTAGCGGGGATGAGCAGTTCTTC. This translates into CATSDPGTSGDEQFF.

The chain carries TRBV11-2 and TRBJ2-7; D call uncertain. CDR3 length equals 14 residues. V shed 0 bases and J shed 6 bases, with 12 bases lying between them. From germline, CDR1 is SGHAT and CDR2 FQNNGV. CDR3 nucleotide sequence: TGTGCCAGCAGCTTAGACCCTACCCCTCTCGAGCAGTACTTC. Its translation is CASSLDPTPLEQYF. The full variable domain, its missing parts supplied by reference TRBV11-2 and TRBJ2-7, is EAGVAQSPRYKIIEKRQSVAFWCNPISGHATLYWYQQILGQGPKLLIQFQNNGVVDDSQLPKDRFSAERLKGVDSTLKIQPAKLEDSAVYLCASSLDPTPLEQYFGPGTRLTVT.

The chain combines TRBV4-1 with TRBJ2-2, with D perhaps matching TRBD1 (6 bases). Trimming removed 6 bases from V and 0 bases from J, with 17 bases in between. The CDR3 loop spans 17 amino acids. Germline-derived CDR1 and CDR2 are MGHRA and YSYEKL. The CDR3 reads CASSRTGTLTNTGELFF. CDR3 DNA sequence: TGCGCCAGCAGTCGTACAGGGACCCTTACGAACACCGGGGAGCTGTTTTTT.

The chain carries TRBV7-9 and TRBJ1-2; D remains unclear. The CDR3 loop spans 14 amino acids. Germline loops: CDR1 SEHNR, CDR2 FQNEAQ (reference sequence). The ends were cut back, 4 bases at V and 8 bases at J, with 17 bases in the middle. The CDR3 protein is CASSYREGKAGYTF. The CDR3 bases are TGTGCCAGCAGCTACAGAGAGGGCAAGGCAGGCTACACCTTC.

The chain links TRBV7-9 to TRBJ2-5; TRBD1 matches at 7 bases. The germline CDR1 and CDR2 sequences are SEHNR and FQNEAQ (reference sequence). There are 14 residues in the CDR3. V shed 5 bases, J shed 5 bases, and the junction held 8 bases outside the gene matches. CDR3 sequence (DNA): TGTGCCAGCAGCCAAGACAGGGTTCGGGAGACCCAGTACTTC. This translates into CASSQDRVRETQYF.

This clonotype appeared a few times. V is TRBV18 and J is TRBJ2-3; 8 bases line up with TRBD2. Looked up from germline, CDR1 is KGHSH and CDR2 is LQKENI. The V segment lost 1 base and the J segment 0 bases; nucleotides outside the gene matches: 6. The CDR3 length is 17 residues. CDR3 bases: TGTGCCAGCTCACCACTTAGCGGGGCCAGGAGCACAGATACGCAGTATTTT. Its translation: CASSPLSGARSTDTQYF.

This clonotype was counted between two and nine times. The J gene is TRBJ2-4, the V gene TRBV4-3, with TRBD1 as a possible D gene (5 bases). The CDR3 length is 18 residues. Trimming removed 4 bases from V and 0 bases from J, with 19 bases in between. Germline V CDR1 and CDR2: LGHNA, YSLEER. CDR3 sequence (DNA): TGCGCCAGCAGCCCGAGACTGGACACGCTCATAGCCAAAAACATTCAGTACTTC. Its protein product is CASSPRLDTLIAKNIQYF.

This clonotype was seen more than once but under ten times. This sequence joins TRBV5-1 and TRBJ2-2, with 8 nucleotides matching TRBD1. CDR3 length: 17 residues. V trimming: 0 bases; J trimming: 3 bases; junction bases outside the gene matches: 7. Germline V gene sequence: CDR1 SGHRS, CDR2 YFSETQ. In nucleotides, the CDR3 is TGCGCCAGCAGCTTGGGCCAGGGGGCCGGGTACACCGGGGAGCTGTTTTTT. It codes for CASSLGQGAGYTGELFF.

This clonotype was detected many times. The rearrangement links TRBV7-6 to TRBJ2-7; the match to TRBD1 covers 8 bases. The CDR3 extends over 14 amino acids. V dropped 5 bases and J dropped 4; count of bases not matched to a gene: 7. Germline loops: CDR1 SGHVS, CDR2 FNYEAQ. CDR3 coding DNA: TGTGCCAGCAGCAGTGGACAGGGATTGTACGAGCAGTACTTC. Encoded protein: CASSSGQGLYEQYF.

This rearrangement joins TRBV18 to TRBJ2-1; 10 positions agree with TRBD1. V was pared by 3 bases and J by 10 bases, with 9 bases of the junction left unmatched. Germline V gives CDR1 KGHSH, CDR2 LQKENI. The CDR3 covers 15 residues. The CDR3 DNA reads TGTGCCAGCTCACCCCGGGGGACAGGGGTCGACGAGCAGTTCTTC. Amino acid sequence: CASSPRGTGVDEQFF.

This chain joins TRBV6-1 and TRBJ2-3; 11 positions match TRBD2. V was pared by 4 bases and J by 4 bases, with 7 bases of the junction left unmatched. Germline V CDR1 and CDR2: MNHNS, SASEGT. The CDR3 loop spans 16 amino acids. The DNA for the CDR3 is TGTGCCAGCAGTGGCCAGACTAGCGGGAAGTCAGATACGCAGTATTTT. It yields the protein CASSGQTSGKSDTQYF.

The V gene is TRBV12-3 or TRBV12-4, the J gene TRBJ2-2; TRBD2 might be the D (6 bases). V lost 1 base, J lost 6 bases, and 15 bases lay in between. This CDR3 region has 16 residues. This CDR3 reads CASSLEPGVSAGELFF. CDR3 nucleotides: TGTGCCAGCAGTTTAGAACCGGGAGTCTCGGCCGGGGAGCTGTTTTTT.

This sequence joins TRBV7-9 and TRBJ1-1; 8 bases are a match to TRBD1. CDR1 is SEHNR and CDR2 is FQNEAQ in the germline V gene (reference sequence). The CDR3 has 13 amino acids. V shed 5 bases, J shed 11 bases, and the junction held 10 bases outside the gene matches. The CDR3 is CASSPNGQGEAFF. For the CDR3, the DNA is TGTGCCAGCAGCCCAAACGGACAGGGCGAGGCTTTCTTT.

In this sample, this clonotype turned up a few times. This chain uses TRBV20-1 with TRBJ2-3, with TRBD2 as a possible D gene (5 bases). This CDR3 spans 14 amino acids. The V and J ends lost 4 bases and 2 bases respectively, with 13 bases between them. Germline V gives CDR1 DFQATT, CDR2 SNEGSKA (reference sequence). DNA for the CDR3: TGCAGTGCTAACGCGGCGGGTATCACAGATACGCAGTATTTT. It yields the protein CSANAAGITDTQYF.

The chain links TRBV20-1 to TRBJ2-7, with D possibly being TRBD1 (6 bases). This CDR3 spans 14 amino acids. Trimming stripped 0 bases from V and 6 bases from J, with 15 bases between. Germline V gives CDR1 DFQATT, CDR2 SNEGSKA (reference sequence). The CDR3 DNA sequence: TGCAGTGCTAGAGATATTGGCAGCAGGGGCGAGCAGTACTTC. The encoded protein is CSARDIGSRGEQYF.